This T cell receptor beta chain appears in the sequencing data of a study of CD8 T cells in ankylosing spondylitis. The authors made TCR beta libraries by quantitative 5'-RACE with molecular barcodes. One entry per CDR3 protein, called by TCRdb with MiXCR from the 5' RACE reads. The sample holds 450,000 or so distinct CDR3 sequences, roughly a quarter seen once. In its sample, this clonotype was seen many times. What it binds is unknown. Whole-study results and caveats: A motif in TCR beta, a set of roughly eight highly homologous variants, appeared characteristic of ankylosing spondylitis blood. Peripheral blood samples showed relatively rare disease-linked clones, and these clones were CD8+. It was reported that disease-linked clones were significantly enriched in matched ankylosing spondylitis synovial fluid.

The receptor was derived from a male donor with ankylosing spondylitis. Sample: blood, either unsorted or a sorted T cell fraction (not recorded which).

Here the CDR3 DNA reads TGTGCCAGCAGCTTATATAGCTCCTACAATGAGCAGTTCTTC. Translating it yields CASSLYSSYNEQFF. The V gene is TRBV7-2, the J gene TRBJ2-1; D uncertain. The CDR3 runs to 14 residues. The germline V gene has CDR1 SGHTA and CDR2 FQGNSA. V dropped 2 bases and J dropped 0 bases, with 5 bases sitting between them.